This TCR beta chain emerged from a study of cytomegalovirus exposure and HLA in healthy donors (dated by TCRdb to between 2016 and 2019). Notes on the research overall: An earlier analysis of 587 of the donors reported 276 Gb of sequence data and 95 million to 140 million unique TCR beta sequences obtained from some 200 million T cells. Roughly 310 gigabases of sequencing data and tens of millions of unique TCR sequences were included in an early release covering 500 to 750 HLA-typed donors. On average, approximately 250,000 unique TCR beta nucleotide sequences were sequenced per donor among a few hundred genotyped donors of the cohort, with roughly 18% of those sequences being non-productive. The later analysis used no new phenotypic data to find candidate immune exposures, relying instead on TCR beta sequences and their occurrence across donors. Donor age, sex, ethnicity and CMV serostatus were collected together with the repertoire data. A later genetic analysis took genome-wide SNP genotypes for about three fifths of the 666 donors and used that subset as a discovery cohort. The study used immunosequencing to profile the T cell repertoires of about 670 subjects and linked those repertoires to cytomegalovirus serostatus. Both class I and class II loci were covered by HLA typing, at four-digit resolution. A later analysis re-examined previously published TCR beta repertoires from roughly 720 donors and added high-resolution HLA genotyping to investigate patterns of TCR occurrence. Several DR-DQ haplotypes were treated as single units for association and clustering because of strong linkage in the cohort. Besides the first cohort of roughly 640 subjects, a separate validation cohort made up of 120 or so different subjects was used. The study aimed to test whether signatures of past pathogen exposure could be identified by cataloging public T cell receptors. The number of typed donors differed by locus: about 629-630 for A, B, C, DRB1 and DQB1; 500 to 550 for DQA1; about 600 for DPA1; and around 450 for DPB1. The genetic ancestry cluster associated with self-reported Caucasian donors included roughly 84% of the roughly 360 genotyped donors. To decide whether each TCR beta V gene segment behaved as functional or pseudogenic, an earlier analysis of fewer than 750 of the donors relied on high-throughput TCR beta sequencing. All discovery cohort repertoires had been generated on a single sequencing platform. The study combined high-throughput TCR immunosequencing, statistical association of individual TCRs with disease status, and machine learning to predict cytomegalovirus infection status.

To prepare the library, the immunoSEQ multiplex PCR assay was applied. A mixture of 60 forward primers for TCR Vbeta segments and 13 reverse primers for TCR Jbeta segments was used in the multiplex PCR. The CDR3 region of rearranged TCR beta genes was amplified from genomic DNA by a multiplex PCR assay. The Illumina HiSeq System was used to sequence the amplified TCR beta libraries as 87-base-pair reads. The original pipeline was this. Across the 670 or so repertoires, a later analysis counted approximately 75 million unique TCR beta chains, some 11 million of which were shared by at least two donors. Raw reads were error-corrected and collapsed into unique sequences with a nearest-neighbor algorithm that merged closely related sequences to remove PCR and sequencing errors. CDR3 sequences were aligned to IMGT reference sequences to assign V, D and J gene segments. For a sequence to be retained, at least a six-nucleotide match to both a V gene segment and a J gene segment was required. Rearrangements were called productive when the CDR3 lacked stop codons and stayed in frame with V and J; all others were non-productive. CDR3 was defined by IMGT convention, running from the second conserved V-encoded cysteine to the conserved J-encoded phenylalanine. In an earlier analysis of roughly 580 of the donors, sequences lacking an unambiguous match to a single V gene segment were excluded. An earlier analysis of a few hundred of the donors called V segments functional above 56.7% productive rearrangements and segregating when the between-donor standard deviation exceeded 5%. A statistical classification framework was built for diagnosing cytomegalovirus status from the catalog of TCR beta chain sequences. V and J gene assignment, in a later analysis, came from comparing TCR nucleotide sequences with IMGT/GENE-DB human TR gene sequences. The TCRdist pipeline was used in a later analysis to assign CDR3 sequences and most-parsimonious VDJ recombination scenarios. In a later analysis, each TCR beta chain was defined by its CDR3 amino acid sequence together with its V-gene family, and reads lacking a unique V-gene family were excluded. As a way to deal with suspected cross-contamination and a sequencing artifact, a later analysis dropped 450 to 600 nucleotide sequences that were highly shared and had low generation probability. In a later analysis, a clonal expansion index for each public chain was calculated from normalized within-repertoire ranks of inferred template counts. A later analysis computed generation probabilities with a VDJ recombination model fitted to out-of-frame rearrangements, and checked the results against IGoR. In a later analysis, TCR-TCR, TCR-HLA and TCR-CMV co-occurrence was scored with hypergeometric tests, and a repertoire-size bias correction was applied to TCR pairs. To estimate false discovery rates, a later analysis permuted the HLA or CMV assignments 20 times. In a later analysis, co-occurring TCRs were grouped using DBSCAN, and TCRdist sequence similarity was added for clustering within HLA-allele-positive subsets. For co-occurrence clustering, repertoires with fewer than 30,000 or more than 120,000 public chains were excluded, along with roughly 5 repertoires with anomalous nucleotide sharing. Held by TCRdb, this immuneACCESS table contains in-frame sequences only and omits some clones. Under half of the omission traces to an unresolved V gene where checked; the cause of the rest is unknown. D and trimming come from the DNA, and the V and J calls and clone size come from that table. Counted in this sample were around 100,000 clones; approximately 79% of them appeared once. Together, the top ten hold 5.8% of the sample.

The CDR1 and CDR2 encoded by the germline V gene are MNHEY and SVGAGI. A distance of 18 bases separates the germline ends of V and J, which lose 6 bases and 4 bases respectively. The CDR3, from cysteine to phenylalanine, totals 15 residues. Only the CDR3 DNA stays, 45 bases, in frame from base 1. The cohort consisted of fewer than 700 healthy bone marrow donors. All cohort members were sampled while nominally healthy, although unrecorded immune exposures were likely present. The donor tested CMV seropositive, placing the donor among the roughly 300 seropositive members of the cohort. Every donor gave a peripheral blood sample, and the peripheral blood mononuclear cells from that sample were used for TCR beta sequencing. The Qiagen DNeasy Blood Extraction Kit was used to extract genomic DNA from the blood cell samples. A remark on this clone: It lacks a known antigen. No clone much larger than this one lies a single base away; base qualities are absent.

What the study reported, not specific to this receptor: In a later genetic analysis, a missense DCLRE1C variant was associated with V-gene and J-gene trimming of TCR beta chains, and the association was replicated in an independent cohort. Cytomegalovirus status was reported to be diagnosed by the classifier with high specificity and sensitivity in both the original and validation cohorts. In a later analysis, HLA-associated TCR beta chains showed more clonal expansion and lower generation probabilities than non-associated chains that were equally common. In an earlier analysis of some 640 of the donors, most TCR beta V segments were observed in productive rearrangements about 87% or about 30% of the time, broadly matching IMGT annotations. Presence/absence analyses assumed roughly uniform sequencing depth across donors, an assumption that may not hold. Three of the identified cytomegalovirus-associated TCR beta chains were confirmed in vitro to be specific for cytomegalovirus antigens. For the cohort, immune exposure information was limited to CMV serostatus. Because counts were too low, fewer than 20 rarely observed V segments, including chromosome 9 orphons, were excluded from the earlier analysis of around 640 of the donors. Most TCR sequences were observed very rarely across donors, whereas some public TCRs were present in many individuals. Because the 87-base-pair reads could not distinguish some IMGT-functional V segments, including TRBV6-2 and TRBV6-3, those segments were excluded. When HLA alleles, especially DR and DQ, strongly co-occurred, TCR associations were difficult to assign to individual alleles. A cluster of highly shared sequence variants was judged likely to be a technical artifact of the sequencing pipeline. The study gave a list of 150 to 200 TCR beta chains associated with cytomegalovirus. Because some donors lacked HLA typing at each locus, the association tests relied only on the typed subset. A further reported finding was that TCR beta sequences accurately predicted the HLA-A and HLA-B alleles for most subjects in the first cohort. A later analysis found that most CMV-associated TCR beta chains appeared HLA-restricted, with HLA associations seemingly driven largely by CMV exposure. Compared with the approximately 670-donor mean, donors in an Asian-associated ancestry cluster had fewer N-insertions in productive TCRs, according to a later genetic analysis. In this cohort, only TCR beta chains were sequenced, and detectable features were limited by the absence of alpha or paired-chain data. Linkage disequilibrium might explain the correlated functional status among segregating V segments, but an unknown experimental factor could not be ruled out. In a later analysis, several top co-occurrence clusters were reported to appear linked to parvovirus B19, influenza, CMV and Epstein-Barr virus. The authors suggested that the approach could potentially be extended to other disease states and immunological phenotypes. A later analysis found that TCR association rates varied across HLA loci, with DRB1 alleles showing the most associated TCRs and HLA-C alleles the fewest. In a later analysis, around 17,000 TCR beta sequences were associated with specific HLA alleles at a false discovery rate of 0.05.

The TCR sequence derives from a man aged 55 to 70 in good health and CMV-seropositive. The sequenced material came from PBMCs. The chain employs TRBV6-5 and TRBJ1-2, with an unclear D gene assignment. The CDR3 sequence is CASSPQKRFPYGYTF. The nucleotides are TGTGCCAGCAGCCCACAGAAAAGGTTTCCCTATGGCTACACCTTC.